This T cell receptor beta chain was profiled in a study of PD-1 blockade in classical Hodgkin lymphoma. Each patient relapsed following autologous stem cell transplantation, and prior brentuximab vedotin exposure differed. The CDR3 runs to 16 residues. The germline CDR1 and CDR2 sequences are LNHDA and SQIVND (reference sequence). V was clipped by 1 base and J by 5 bases; unmatched bases: 4. Study-wide results and limits: Significant TCR diversity gains by C4D1 occurred in CD4+ but not CD8+ cells.

Note on this clone: Its antigen is unknown.

The table came from immunoSEQ multiplex PCR; TCRdb's copy has only in-frame clones and leaves some out. The table has 20,000 to 25,000 clones, about 86% seen once; the top ten hold roughly 21%. The sequence was collected from a human donor with classical Hodgkin lymphoma. Specimen: peripheral blood mononuclear cells (PBMCs), collected before the second cycle of nivolumab. This chain connects TRBV19 to TRBJ2-5; 13 bases match TRBD2. The CDR3 region is CASSIGGLAGVETQYF. Here the CDR3 DNA reads TGTGCCAGTAGTATAGGTGGACTAGCGGGGGTGGAGACCCAGTACTTC.